This entry concerns a single T cell receptor beta chain. Its antigen is unidentified. The data stem from a study of OX40 agonist ivuxolimab in advanced cancers. As for the study in general: Patients achieving partial responses numbered three: one hepatocellular carcinoma case and two cutaneous melanoma cases.

From germline, CDR1 is SGHNT and CDR2 YENEEA. The CDR3 is 12 residues long. Deletions cut 6 bases from V and 15 bases from J, with 18 bases between. Clones were read by immunoSEQ multiplex PCR, and TCRdb kept only the in-frame ones, dropping some. The data hold roughly 53,000 clones, with 80% to 90% observed a single time. Study results and caveats: Relative to CD4+ cells, CD8+ T cells on average had more expanded clones. Both CD4+ and CD8+ T cell populations in blood had undergone clonal expansion by week 6 at 0.1 to 3.0 mg/kg.

The V call is TRBV11-3, the J call TRBJ2-1; no reliable D call. The clonotype was recovered from an adult with an advanced solid tumor such as melanoma, head and neck, liver or kidney cancer. The sample was CD4+ or CD8+ T cells sorted from blood, taken in a trial of the OX40 agonist ivuxolimab. For the CDR3, the DNA is TGTGCCAGCAGTTCTGTCGACTCTGCCCGGTTCTTC. It is translated as CASSSVDSARFF.